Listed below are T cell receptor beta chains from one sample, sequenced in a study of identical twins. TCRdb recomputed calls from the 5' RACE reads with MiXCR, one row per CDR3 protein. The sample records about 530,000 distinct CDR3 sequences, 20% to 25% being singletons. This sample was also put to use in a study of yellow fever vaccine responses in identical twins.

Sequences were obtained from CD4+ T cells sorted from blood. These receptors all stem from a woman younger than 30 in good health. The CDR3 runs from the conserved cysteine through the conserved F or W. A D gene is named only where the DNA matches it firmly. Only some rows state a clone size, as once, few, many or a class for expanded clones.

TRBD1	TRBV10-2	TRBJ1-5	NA	TGCGCCAGCAGTACCCACGGACAGGGGTCAACTTGGCCCCAGCATTTT	CASSTHGQGSTWPQHF
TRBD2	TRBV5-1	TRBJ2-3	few	TGCGCCAGCAGCCCGGAAAAGCGGGGGCAAAGCTATACGCAGTATTTT	CASSPEKRGQSYTQYF
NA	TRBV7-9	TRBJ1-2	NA	TGTGCCAGCAGCTTAACAGGATCTAACTATGGCTACACCTTC	CASSLTGSNYGYTF
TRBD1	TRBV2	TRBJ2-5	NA	TGTGCCAGCAGCCCTGACAGGGGGCTGAGGGAGACCCAGTACTTC	CASSPDRGLRETQYF
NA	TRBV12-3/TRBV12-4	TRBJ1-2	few	TGTGCCAGCAGTTCCCAGTGGGTGAGCTATGGCTACACCTTC	CASSSQWVSYGYTF
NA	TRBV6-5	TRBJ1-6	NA	TGTGCCAGCAGTTACTCATGGGTCTCCTATAATTCACCCCTCCACTTT	CASSYSWVSYNSPLHF
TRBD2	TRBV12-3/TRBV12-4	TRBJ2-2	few	TGTGCCAGCAGAGCTAGCGGGAGGCGAGGCACCGGGGAGCTGTTTTTT	CASRASGRRGTGELFF
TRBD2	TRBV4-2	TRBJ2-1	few	TGTGCCAGCAGCCGCCCACTAGCGGGGGGTAACAATGAGCAGTTCTTC	CASSRPLAGGNNEQFF
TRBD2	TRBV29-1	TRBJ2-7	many	TGCAGCGTTGGGTGGGGCGGGAGCTCCTACGAGCAGTACTTC	CSVGWGGSSYEQYF
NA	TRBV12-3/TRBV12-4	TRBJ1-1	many	TGTGCCAGCAGGAATAGACCAGCCATGAACACTGAAGCTTTCTTT	CASRNRPAMNTEAFF
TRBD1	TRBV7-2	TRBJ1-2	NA	TGTGCCAGCAGCAACAGGGGACCTGTCTATGGCTACACCTTC	CASSNRGPVYGYTF
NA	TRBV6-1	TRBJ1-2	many	TGTGCCAGCAGTGAAGGGGGTAGCCATGGCTACACCTTC	CASSEGGSHGYTF
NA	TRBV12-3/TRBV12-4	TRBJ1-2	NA	TGTGCCAGCAGTTTGCCTCCGGGAGGCTACACCTTC	CASSLPPGGYTF
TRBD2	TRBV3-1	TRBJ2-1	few	TGTGCCAGCAGCCAAGATCCAAGCGGGAGCTTCGATGAGCAGTTCTTC	CASSQDPSGSFDEQFF
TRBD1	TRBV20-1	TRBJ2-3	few	TGCAGTGCTAGAGATCCGACAGGGGGTGATACGCAGTATTTT	CSARDPTGGDTQYF
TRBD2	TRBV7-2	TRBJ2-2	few	TGTGCCAGCAGCGGGACTAGGGGCACCGGGGAGCTGTTTTTT	CASSGTRGTGELFF
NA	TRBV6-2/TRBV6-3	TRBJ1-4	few	TGTGCCAGCAGGAGAAATGAAAAACTGTTTTTT	CASRRNEKLFF
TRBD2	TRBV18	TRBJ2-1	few	TGTGCCAGCTCACCTATGGGACTAGCGGGAGTCGATGAGCAGTTCTTC	CASSPMGLAGVDEQFF
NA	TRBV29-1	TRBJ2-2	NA	TGCAGCGTTGAGTCAGTAGGGGGACGGACCACCGGGGAGCTGTTTTTT	CSVESVGGRTTGELFF
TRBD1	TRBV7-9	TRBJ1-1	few	TGTGCCAGCAGACCCGGGACAGGGGTCTCGAACACTGAAGCTTTCTTT	CASRPGTGVSNTEAFF
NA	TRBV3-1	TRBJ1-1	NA	TGTGCCAGCAGTGGGGTTTCCCTAAACACTGAAGCTTTCTTT	CASSGVSLNTEAFF
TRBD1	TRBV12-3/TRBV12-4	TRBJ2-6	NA	TGTGCCAGCAGTTTGGGACAGGACTCTGGGGCCAACGTCCTGACTTTC	CASSLGQDSGANVLTF
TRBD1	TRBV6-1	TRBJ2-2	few	TGTGCCACCAGGACAGGGGTGGACACCGGGGAGCTGTTTTTT	CATRTGVDTGELFF
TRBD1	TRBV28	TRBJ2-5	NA	TGTGCCAGCAGTTTGCCGACAGGGATCCAAGAGACCCAGTACTTC	CASSLPTGIQETQYF
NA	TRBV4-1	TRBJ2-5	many	TGCGCCAGCAGCGAGACTAGGGGGCGGGAGACCCAGTACTTC	CASSETRGRETQYF